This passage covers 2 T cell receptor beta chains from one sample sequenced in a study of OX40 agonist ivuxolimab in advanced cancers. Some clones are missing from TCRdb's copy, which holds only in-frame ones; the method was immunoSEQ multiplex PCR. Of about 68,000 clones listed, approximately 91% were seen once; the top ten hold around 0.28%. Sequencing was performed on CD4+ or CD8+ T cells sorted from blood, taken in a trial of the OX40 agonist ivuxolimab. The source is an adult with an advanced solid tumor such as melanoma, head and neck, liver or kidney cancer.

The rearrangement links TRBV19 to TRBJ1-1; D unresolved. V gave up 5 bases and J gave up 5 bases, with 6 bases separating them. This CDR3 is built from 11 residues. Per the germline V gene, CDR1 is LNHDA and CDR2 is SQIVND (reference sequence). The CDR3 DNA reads TGTGCCAGTAGTCGGTGGACTGAAGCTTTCTTT. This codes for CASSRWTEAFF.

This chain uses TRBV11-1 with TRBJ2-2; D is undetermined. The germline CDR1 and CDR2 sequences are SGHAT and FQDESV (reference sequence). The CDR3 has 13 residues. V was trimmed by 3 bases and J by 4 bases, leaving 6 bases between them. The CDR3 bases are TGTGCCAGCAGCTTGTTGACCACCGGGGAGCTGTTTTTT. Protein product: CASSLLTTGELFF. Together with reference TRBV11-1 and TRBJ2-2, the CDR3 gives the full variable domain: EAEVAQSPRYKITEKSQAVAFWCDPISGHATLYWYRQILGQGPELLVQFQDESVVDDSQLPKDRFSAERLKGVDSTLKIQPAELGDSAMYLCASSLLTTGELFFGEGSRLTVL.